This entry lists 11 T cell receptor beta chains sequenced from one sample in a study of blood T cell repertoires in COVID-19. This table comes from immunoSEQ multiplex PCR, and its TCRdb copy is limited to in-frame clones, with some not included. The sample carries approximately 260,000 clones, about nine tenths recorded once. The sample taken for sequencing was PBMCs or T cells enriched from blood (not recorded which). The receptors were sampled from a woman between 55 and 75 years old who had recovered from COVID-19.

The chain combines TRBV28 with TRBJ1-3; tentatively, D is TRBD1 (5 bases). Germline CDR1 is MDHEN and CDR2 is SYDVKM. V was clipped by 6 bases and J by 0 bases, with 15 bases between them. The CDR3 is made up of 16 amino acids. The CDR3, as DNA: TGTGCCAGCAGGCTCGGCGGGGACTCCTCTGGAAACACCATATATTTT. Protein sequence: CASRLGGDSSGNTIYF.

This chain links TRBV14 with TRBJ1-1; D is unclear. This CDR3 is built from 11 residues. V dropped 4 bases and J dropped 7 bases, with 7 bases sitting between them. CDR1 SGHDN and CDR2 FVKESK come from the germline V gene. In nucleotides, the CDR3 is TGTGCCAGCAGCCCCGGGATTGAAGCTTTCTTT. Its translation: CASSPGIEAFF.

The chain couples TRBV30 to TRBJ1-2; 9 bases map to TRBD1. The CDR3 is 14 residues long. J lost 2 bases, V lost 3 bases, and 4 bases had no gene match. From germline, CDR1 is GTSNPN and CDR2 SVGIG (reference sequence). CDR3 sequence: CAWRRQGENYGYTF. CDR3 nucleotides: TGTGCCTGGAGAAGACAGGGGGAGAACTATGGCTACACCTTC.

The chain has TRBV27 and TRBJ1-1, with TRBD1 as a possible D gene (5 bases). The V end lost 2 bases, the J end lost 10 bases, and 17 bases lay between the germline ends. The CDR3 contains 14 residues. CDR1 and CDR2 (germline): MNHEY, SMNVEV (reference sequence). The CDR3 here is CASSLTTRTISAFF. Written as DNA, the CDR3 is TGTGCCAGCAGTTTAACGACCCGGACAATCTCAGCTTTCTTT.

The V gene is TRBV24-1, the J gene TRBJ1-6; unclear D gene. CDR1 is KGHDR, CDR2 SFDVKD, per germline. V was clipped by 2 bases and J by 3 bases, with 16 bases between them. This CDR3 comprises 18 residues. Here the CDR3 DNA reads TGTGCCACCAGTGATTCGGACTCCCTCCTGGACTATAATTCACCCCTCCACTTT. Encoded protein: CATSDSDSLLDYNSPLHF.

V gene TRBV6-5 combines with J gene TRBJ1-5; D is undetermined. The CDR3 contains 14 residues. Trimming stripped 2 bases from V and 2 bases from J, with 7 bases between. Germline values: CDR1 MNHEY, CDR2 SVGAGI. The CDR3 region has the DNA TGTGCCAGCAGTTACCCGAGTGGCAATCAGCCCCAGCATTTT. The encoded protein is CASSYPSGNQPQHF.

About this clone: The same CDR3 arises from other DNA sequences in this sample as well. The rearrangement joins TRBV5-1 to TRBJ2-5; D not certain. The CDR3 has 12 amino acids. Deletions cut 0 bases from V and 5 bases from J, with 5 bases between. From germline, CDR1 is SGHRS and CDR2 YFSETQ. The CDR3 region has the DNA TGCGCCAGCAGCTTGGCCTTTGAGACCCAGTACTTC. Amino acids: CASSLAFETQYF. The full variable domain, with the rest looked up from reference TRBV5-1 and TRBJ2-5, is KAGVTQTPRYLIKTRGQQVTLSCSPISGHRSVSWYQQTPGQGLQFLFEYFSETQRNKGNFPGRFSGRQFSNSRSEMNVSTLELGDSALYLCASSLAFETQYFGPGTRLLVL.

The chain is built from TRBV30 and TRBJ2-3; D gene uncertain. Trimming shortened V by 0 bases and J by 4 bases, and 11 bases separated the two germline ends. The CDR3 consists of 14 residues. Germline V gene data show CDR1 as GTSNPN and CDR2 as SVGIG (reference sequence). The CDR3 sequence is CAWSVRNGADTQYF. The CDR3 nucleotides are TGTGCCTGGAGTGTACGTAACGGAGCAGATACGCAGTATTTT.

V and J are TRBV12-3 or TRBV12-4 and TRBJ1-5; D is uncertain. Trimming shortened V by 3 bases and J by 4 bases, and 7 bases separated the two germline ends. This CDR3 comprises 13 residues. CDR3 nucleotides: TGTGCCAGCAGTTTGGCGGGAAATCAGCCCCAGCATTTT. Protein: CASSLAGNQPQHF.

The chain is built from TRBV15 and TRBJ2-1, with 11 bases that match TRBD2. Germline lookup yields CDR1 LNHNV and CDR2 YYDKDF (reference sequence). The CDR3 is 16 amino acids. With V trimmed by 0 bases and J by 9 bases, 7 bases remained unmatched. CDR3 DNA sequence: TGTGCCACCAGCAGAGATTCCACTAGCGGGAGACTTGAGCAGTTCTTC. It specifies CATSRDSTSGRLEQFF.

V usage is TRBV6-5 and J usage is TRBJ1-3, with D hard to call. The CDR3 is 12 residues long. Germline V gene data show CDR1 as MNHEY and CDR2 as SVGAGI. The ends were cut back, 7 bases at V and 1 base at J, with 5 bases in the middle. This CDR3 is CASTVSGNTIYF. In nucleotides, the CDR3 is TGTGCCAGCACCGTATCTGGAAACACCATATATTTT.